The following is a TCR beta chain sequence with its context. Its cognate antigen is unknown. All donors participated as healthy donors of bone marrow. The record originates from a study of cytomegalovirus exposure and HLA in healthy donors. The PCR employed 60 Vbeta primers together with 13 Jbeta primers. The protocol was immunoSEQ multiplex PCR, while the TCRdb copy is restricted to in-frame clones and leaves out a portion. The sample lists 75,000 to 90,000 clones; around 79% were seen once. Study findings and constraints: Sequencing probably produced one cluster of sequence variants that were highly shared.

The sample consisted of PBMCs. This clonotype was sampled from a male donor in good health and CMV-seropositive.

This chain's CDR3 is CASSLGRSIYF. DNA for the CDR3: TGTGCCAGCAGTTTGGGCCGCTCCATATATTTT. The V and J genes are TRBV28 and TRBJ1-3; D remains unclear. V dropped 3 bases and J dropped 11 bases, with 8 bases sitting between them. Germline CDR1 reads MDHEN; CDR2 reads SYDVKM. This CDR3 has 11 residues.